This T cell receptor beta chain is from a study of blood T cell repertoires in COVID-19. Study background: The analysed material was cDNA or gDNA that came from T cells, B-cell-depleted T cells, or PBMCs.

Only in-frame clones appear in the TCRdb table, and some are missing; sequencing was by immunoSEQ multiplex PCR. Of roughly 400,000 clones in the sample, 75% to 90% were seen once. Per germline, CDR1 KGHSH and CDR2 LQKENI. The CDR3 has 17 amino acids. The ends lost 3 bases at V and 5 bases at J; junction bases unmatched: 14. Adults between roughly 18 and 89 years of age took part from 24 US areas. This clonotype originated in a man aged 25 to 45 who had recovered from COVID-19. The chain is built from TRBV18 and TRBJ1-1; 8 bases match TRBD1. Sequencing input: PBMCs or T cells enriched from blood (not recorded which). The CDR3 nucleotides are TGTGCCAGCTCACCCCAGGGGGCATTAACGACGGGGACTGAAGCTTTCTTT. Translation gives CASSPQGALTTGTEAFF.